The sequence of this TCR beta chain was determined in a study of blood T cell repertoires in COVID-19. With 5 bases clipped from V and 4 bases from J, the junction kept 3 bases outside the gene matches. CDR1 is MDHEN and CDR2 is SYDVKM in the germline V gene. This CDR3 is 13 amino acids long. Clones were sequenced by immunoSEQ multiplex PCR, and TCRdb holds only the in-frame ones, with some missing. Seen here are some 100,000 clones, approximately 86% observed once, and the top ten hold under 7%. The TCR was taken from a woman aged 60-75 years with acute or convalescent COVID-19. The V and J genes are TRBV28 and TRBJ1-2; TRBD1 agrees at 8 bases. The sequenced sample consisted of peripheral blood. The DNA for the CDR3 is TGTGCCAGCAGTGCGGGACAGGCCTATGGCTACACCTTC. This translates into CASSAGQAYGYTF.